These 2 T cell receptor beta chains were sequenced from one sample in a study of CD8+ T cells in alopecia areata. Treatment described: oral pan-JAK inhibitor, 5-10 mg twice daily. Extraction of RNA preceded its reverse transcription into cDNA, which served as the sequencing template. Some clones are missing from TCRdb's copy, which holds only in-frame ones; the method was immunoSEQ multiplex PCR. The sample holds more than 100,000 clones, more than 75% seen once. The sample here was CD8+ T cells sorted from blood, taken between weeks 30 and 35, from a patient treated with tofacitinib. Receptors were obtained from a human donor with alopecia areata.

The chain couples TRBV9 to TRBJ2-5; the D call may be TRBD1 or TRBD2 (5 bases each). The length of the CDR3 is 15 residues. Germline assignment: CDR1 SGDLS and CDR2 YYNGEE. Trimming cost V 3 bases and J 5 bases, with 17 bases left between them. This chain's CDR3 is CASSDGRGPRETQYF. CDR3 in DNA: TGTGCCAGCAGCGACGGCCGGGGACCGCGGGAGACCCAGTACTTC.

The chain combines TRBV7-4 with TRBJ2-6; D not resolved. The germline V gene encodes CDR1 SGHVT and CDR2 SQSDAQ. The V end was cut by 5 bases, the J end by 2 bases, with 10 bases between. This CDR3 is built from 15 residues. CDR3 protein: CASSRIDAGANVLTF. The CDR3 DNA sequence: TGTGCCAGCAGCAGGATTGACGCTGGGGCCAACGTCCTGACTTTC.